This is a list of T cell receptor beta chains from one sample in a study of T cells in Graves' hyperthyroidism and ophthalmopathy. Via MiXCR, TCRdb re-called the multiplex PCR reads, giving one row per CDR3 protein. The sample holds hundreds of thousands of distinct CDR3 sequences; 12% to 15% are singletons and the top ten take about 10%. The sequenced sample was blood. The receptors here all came from a woman aged 18-35 years with Graves' hyperthyroidism. Both conserved end residues are part of each CDR3. Each record gives: clone size, J gene, V gene, CDR3 protein. Clone size is not always given. Where it is, it says once, few, many or a class for expanded clones.

few	TRBJ2-1	TRBV7-9	CASSPGVAGGNEQFF
.	TRBJ2-7	TRBV9	CASSVAAGVGDEQYF
.	TRBJ2-7	TRBV20-1	CSAKLRGRGGNEQYF
.	TRBJ1-3	TRBV7-7	CASSPTADSGNTIYF
many	TRBJ2-1	TRBV4-3	CASSAGSGRGAGQFF
.	TRBJ2-7	TRBV11-2	CASSLEGFGGGEQYF
many	TRBJ2-1	TRBV27	CASSLQGTYNEQFF
.	TRBJ2-1	TRBV4-1	CASSHPGPSGRAGNEQFF
.	TRBJ2-1	TRBV7-3	CASSNGGVWDEQFF
many	TRBJ1-5	TRBV7-8	CASGKRDGSNQPQHF
many	TRBJ2-3	TRBV5-1	CASSRQDLTDTQYF
few	TRBJ1-4	TRBV28	CASSPLGANEKLFF
many	TRBJ2-7	TRBV2	CASSGGNSDFYEQYF
.	TRBJ1-1	TRBV4-1	CASSQGGRPEAFF
few	TRBJ1-5	TRBV6-5	CASSSTTGSLSNQPQHF
.	TRBJ1-4	TRBV30	CAWSVLGDPGATNEKLFF
.	TRBJ2-3	TRBV6-2/TRBV6-3	CASSSQGGGTDTQYF
.	TRBJ2-7	TRBV11-3	CASTQRERPYEQYF
many	TRBJ2-5	TRBV7-7	CASSLNIAGQGARTQETQYF
few	TRBJ1-1	TRBV19	CASTEGVHTEAFF
.	TRBJ2-5	TRBV19	CASRGAMIAGLQETQYF
.	TRBJ2-1	TRBV7-3	CASSLATSTPQQFF
many	TRBJ1-1	TRBV28	CASTRTGPVEAFF
many	TRBJ1-1	TRBV3-1	CASSQGGRTRIEAFF
many	TRBJ2-3	TRBV7-9	CASSSSSGKATDTQYF
.	TRBJ2-7	TRBV30	CACRYLAYEQYF
.	TRBJ1-6	TRBV4-1	CASSQDGQGNSPLHF
many	TRBJ2-2	TRBV7-3	CASSRLATGELFF
.	TRBJ2-3	TRBV7-9	CASSLLAVGITDTQYF
many	TRBJ1-5	TRBV4-1	CASSPLPTGIQPQHF
once	TRBJ2-2	TRBV25-1	CASSKGGARAGELFF
many	TRBJ1-2	TRBV20-1	CSARFGGRGPDGYTF
few	TRBJ1-3	TRBV6-5	CASSYDWVSGNTIYF
.	TRBJ2-6	TRBV9	CASSLKRGSGSGANVLTF
.	TRBJ2-2	TRBV19	CASSKAGWYTGELFF
.	TRBJ2-5	TRBV5-4	CASSLIAGGPGETQYF
many	TRBJ2-1	TRBV20-1	CSPRLAGYNEQFF
few	TRBJ1-5	TRBV6-1	CASSDRRGLGNQPQHF
.	TRBJ2-7	TRBV2	CALVDGRSYEQYF
many	TRBJ2-5	TRBV15	CATSRAGREETQYF
many	TRBJ2-5	TRBV20-1	CSARGQAGETQYF
.	TRBJ2-1	TRBV20-1	CSARERARAYNEQFF
many	TRBJ2-1	TRBV12-3/TRBV12-4	CASSLATGKFF
many	TRBJ1-2	TRBV7-9	CASSPDRSGYTF
.	TRBJ2-7	TRBV4-1	CASSHMERGSAYEQYF
many	TRBJ2-1	TRBV9	CASSSRGGTLYNEQFF
.	TRBJ2-7	TRBV4-1	CASSQDGRTGSYEQYF
many	TRBJ2-1	TRBV6-1	CASSVQGNIYNEQFF
.	TRBJ1-3	TRBV7-8	CASTAGISGNTIYF
once	TRBJ2-1	TRBV20-1	CSADGGSANEQFF
.	TRBJ2-1	TRBV6-2/TRBV6-3	CASRLNRGPYNEQFF
once	TRBJ1-5	TRBV19	CASSIGLGGSQPQHF
.	TRBJ2-3	TRBV29-1	CSVAIGTSGRSGMQYF
many	TRBJ2-1	TRBV20-1	CSARDLGMLAGVGDEQFF
few	TRBJ1-6	TRBV20-1	CSAHDRPNSPLHF